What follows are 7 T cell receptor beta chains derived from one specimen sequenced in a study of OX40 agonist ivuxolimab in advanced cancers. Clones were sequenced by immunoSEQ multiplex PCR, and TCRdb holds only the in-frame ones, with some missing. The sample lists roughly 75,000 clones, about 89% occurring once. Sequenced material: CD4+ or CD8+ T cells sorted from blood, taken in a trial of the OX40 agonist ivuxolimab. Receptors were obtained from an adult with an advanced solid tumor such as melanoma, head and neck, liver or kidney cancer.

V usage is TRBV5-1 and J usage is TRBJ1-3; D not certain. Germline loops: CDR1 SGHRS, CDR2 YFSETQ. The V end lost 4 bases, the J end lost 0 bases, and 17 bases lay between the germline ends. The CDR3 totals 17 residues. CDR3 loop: CASSLMLYPISGNTIYF. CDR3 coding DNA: TGCGCCAGCAGCCTGATGCTATACCCGATCTCTGGAAACACCATATATTTT.

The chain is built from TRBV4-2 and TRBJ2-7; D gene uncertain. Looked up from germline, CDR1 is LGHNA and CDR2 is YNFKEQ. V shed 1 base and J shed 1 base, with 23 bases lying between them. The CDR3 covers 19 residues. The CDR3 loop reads CASSQGMVRADHLSYEQYF. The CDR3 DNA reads TGTGCCAGCAGCCAAGGAATGGTTAGGGCGGACCACCTTTCCTACGAGCAGTACTTC.

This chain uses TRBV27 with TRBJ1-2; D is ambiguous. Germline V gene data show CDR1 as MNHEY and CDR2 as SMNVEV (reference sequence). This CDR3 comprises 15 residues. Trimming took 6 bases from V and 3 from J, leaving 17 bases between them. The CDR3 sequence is CASRSMWEWDYGYTF. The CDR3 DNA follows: TGTGCCAGCAGATCTATGTGGGAATGGGACTATGGCTACACCTTC.

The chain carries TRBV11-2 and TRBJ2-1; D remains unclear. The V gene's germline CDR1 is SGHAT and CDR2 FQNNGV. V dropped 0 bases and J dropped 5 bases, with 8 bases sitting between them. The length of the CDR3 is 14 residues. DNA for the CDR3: TGTGCCAGCAGCTTAGAGGGTGGACACAATGAGCAGTTCTTC. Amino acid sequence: CASSLEGGHNEQFF.

The CDR3 here is CASSLGTPEQYF. CDR3 nucleotides: TGTGCCAGCAGCTTAGGGACCCCCGAGCAGTACTTC. The V and J genes are TRBV7-9 and TRBJ2-5; the D is unclear. Gene TRBJ2-7 matches the end of the DNA better, so the J call may be wrong. CDR3 size: 12 residues. Germline V CDR1 and CDR2: SEHNR, FQNEAQ (reference sequence).

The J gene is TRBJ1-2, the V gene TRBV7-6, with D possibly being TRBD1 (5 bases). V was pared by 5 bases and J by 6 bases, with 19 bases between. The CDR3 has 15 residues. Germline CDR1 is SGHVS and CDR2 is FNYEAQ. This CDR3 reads CASSPQGAGLDGYTF. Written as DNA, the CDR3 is TGTGCCAGCAGCCCACAAGGAGCAGGGTTGGATGGCTACACCTTC.

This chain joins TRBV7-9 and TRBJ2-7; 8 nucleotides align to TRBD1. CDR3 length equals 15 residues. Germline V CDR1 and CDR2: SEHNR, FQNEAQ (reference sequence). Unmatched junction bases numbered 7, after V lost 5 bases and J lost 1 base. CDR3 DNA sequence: TGTGCCAGCAGCCTGGAAAGGACAGGGTCCTACGAGCAGTACTTC. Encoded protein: CASSLERTGSYEQYF.